The 10 T cell receptor beta chains listed next were all sequenced from one sample in a study of tumor-infiltrating lymphocytes in primary liver carcinoma. A primer in the constant region served to generate TCR beta cDNA from 500 to 600 ng of total RNA. ARM-PCR was slightly modified, and three nested multiplex PCR rounds with it gave rise to the TCR beta libraries. Amplification in the first two PCR rounds was performed using TRBV1-TRBV30 forward primers and a C-beta reverse primer for approximately 10 cycles each. TCRdb re-called the multiplex PCR reads through MiXCR, storing one row per CDR3 protein. The table lists about 320,000 distinct CDR3 sequences, 65% of them singletons. The authors took blood RNA from unsorted whole blood and also extracted germline DNA. Sequenced material: peripheral blood. Receptor source: a middle-aged man with primary liver carcinoma and hepatitis B virus infection.

With respect to this clonotype: This could be a read error, since a much larger clone is one nucleotide away. The rearrangement joins TRBV6-5 to TRBJ2-3; D call uncertain. The CDR3 is made up of 14 amino acids. In germline, CDR1 is MNHEY, CDR2 SVGAGI. The CDR3 region is CDWERPHFGDTQYF. In DNA, the CDR3 is TGTGATTGGGAACGGCCGCACTTTGGAGATACGCAGTATTTT.

The V call is TRBV29-1, the J call TRBJ2-7; tentatively, D is TRBD2 (6 bases). The V end lost 6 bases, the J end lost 4 bases, and 16 bases lay between the germline ends. CDR1 is SQVTM, CDR2 ANQGSEA, per germline. The CDR3 has 13 amino acids. The CDR3 DNA sequence: TGCAGCGTCGGGTCTAGCGAGATGTACGAGCAGTACTTC. Amino acids: CSVGSSEMYEQYF.

This chain links TRBV29-1 with TRBJ1-1; TRBD1 might be the D (6 bases). Germline V CDR1 and CDR2: SQVTM, ANQGSEA. The CDR3 runs to 15 residues. V lost 7 bases, J lost 3 bases, and 21 bases lay in between. CDR3 DNA: TGCAGCGCTGTTCTTAGTCAGGGGCTTTACACTGAAGCTTTCTTT. Translating it yields CSAVLSQGLYTEAFF.

The V gene is TRBV13, the J gene TRBJ2-5; D is undetermined. The CDR3 has 14 residues. V gave up 3 bases and J gave up 3 bases, with 11 bases separating them. Per germline, CDR1 PRHDT and CDR2 FYEKMQ (reference sequence). CDR3 amino acids: CASSFREGEETQYF. CDR3 DNA: TGTGCCAGCAGCTTCCGAGAAGGCGAAGAGACCCAGTACTTC.

The V call is TRBV12-3 or TRBV12-4, the J call TRBJ1-5, with D possibly TRBD1 on 6 matching bases. With 7 bases removed from V and 4 bases from J, the gap between germline ends came to 11 bases. This CDR3 is built from 13 residues. This chain's CDR3 is CASNPDSNQPQHF. The CDR3 DNA is TGTGCCAGCAATCCGGACAGTAATCAGCCCCAGCATTTT.

The chain carries TRBV5-1 and TRBJ2-7; D remains ambiguous. Germline V lookup: CDR1 SGHRS, CDR2 YFSETQ. The CDR3 loop spans 13 amino acids. Trimming took off 1 base at V and 3 bases at J, with 8 bases between the two ends. CDR3 loop: CASSLTPDYEQYF. The DNA of the CDR3 is TGCGCCAGCAGCTTGACACCAGACTACGAGCAGTACTTC.

Worth noting for this clonotype: Germline is not matched at one junction end, which may reflect a read error. J is TRBJ2-7 and V is TRBV29-1; maybe TRBD2 (5 bases). This CDR3 has 12 residues. The germline V gene has CDR1 SQVTM and CDR2 ANQGSEA. The CDR3 loop is CSASDSAYGQYF. CDR3 in DNA: TGCAGTGCCTCGGATAGCGCCTACGGGCAGTACTTC.

In regard to this clonotype: Given a much more abundant clone one base away, this may be a read error. This chain connects TRBV4-1 to TRBJ2-5; TRBD2 aligns across 11 bases. CDR3 length: 16 amino acids. Germline assignment: CDR1 MGHRA and CDR2 YSYEKL. Here the CDR3 DNA reads TGTGCCAGCAGCCGGGGACTAGCGGTACTTAAAGAGACCCAGTACTTC. Its translation is CASSRGLAVLKETQYF.

This clonotype has a handful of counts. The chain links TRBV29-1 to TRBJ2-1; TRBD2 is a possible D gene (5 bases). Germline V gives CDR1 SQVTM, CDR2 ANQGSEA. There are 12 residues in the CDR3. Trimming pared 4 bases from V and 10 bases from J, leaving 14 bases between. The CDR3 sequence is CSVVPGVDEQFF. DNA for the CDR3: TGCAGCGTTGTGCCCGGGGTAGACGAGCAGTTCTTC.

Concerning this clonotype itself: This may come from a read error, since a much larger clone is one base off. The genes are TRBV12-3 or TRBV12-4 and TRBJ2-6; possibly TRBD1 or TRBD2 for D (5 bases each). The CDR3 spans 16 residues. The CDR3 sequence is CASSPPRNSGANVLAF. In nucleotides, the CDR3 is TGTGCCAGCAGCCCCCCTAGGAATTCCGGGGCCAACGTCCTGGCTTTC.